This section outlines one TCR beta chain sequence together with its context. Authors' data handling: Amplification from reference gene primers served as the basis for estimated nucleated cell counts. Assay used: immunoSEQ multiplex PCR; TCRdb lists only in-frame clones, some missing. That table furnishes V, J and clone size, whereas the DNA furnished D and trimming. The repertoire holds more than 300,000 clones, with around nine tenths as singletons. The sample is drawn from a study of blood T cell repertoires in COVID-19. Study information: Collection of acute and convalescent COVID-19 samples took place in the United States, Italy and Spain. T cells, B-cell-depleted T cells, or PBMCs provided the cDNA or gDNA that served as material.

The germline V and J ends were trimmed by 2 bases and 8 bases, with 15 bases remaining between them. From germline, CDR1 is LGHDT and CDR2 YNNKEL (reference sequence). This CDR3 comprises 15 residues. Patients at the Seattle site were enrolled during active infection and followed longitudinally. The chain links TRBV3-1 (or the pseudogene TRBV3-2) to TRBJ1-4; D unresolved. Material for sequencing was peripheral blood. The receptor was derived from an older woman with COVID-19, enrolled during active disease. The CDR3 loop reads CASSQLEQPLEKLFF. The CDR3 region has the DNA TGTGCCAGCAGCCAATTGGAGCAGCCCCTAGAAAAACTGTTTTTT.